This is a list of T cell receptor beta chains from one sample in a study of blood T cell repertoires in COVID-19. Clones were sequenced by immunoSEQ multiplex PCR, and TCRdb holds only the in-frame ones, with some missing. The sample lists about 120,000 clones; 85% were seen once. Sequencing was carried out using peripheral blood. All receptors come from an older man with active or convalescent COVID-19. Both conserved end residues are trimmed from each CDR3. The order of the fields is J gene, V gene, CDR3 protein.

>TRBJ1-2|TRBV10-3
AISESDRAYGYT
>TRBJ2-5|TRBV15
ATGGLAGERQQETQY
>TRBJ2-3|TRBV7-2
ASSLEVGQGGIDTQY
>TRBJ2-1|TRBV3-1/TRBV3-2
ASSQEGSGRVNEQF
>TRBJ1-1|TRBV7-8
ASSRQGRTEAF
>TRBJ1-3|TRBV23-1
ASSQDKGQFDTIY
>TRBJ1-2|TRBV6-5
ASTPAGEANYGYT
>TRBJ2-1|TRBV5-4
ASSISGLKYNEQF
>TRBJ1-5|TRBV6-5
ASTPAGDQPQH
>TRBJ1-3|TRBV7-2
ASSLNLLLSGNTIY
>TRBJ1-4|TRBV5-1
ASSFWDRESKLF
>TRBJ2-2|TRBV4-2
ASSHSLAVTGELF
>TRBJ1-2|TRBV6-5
ASIPPGVIYGYT
>TRBJ2-2|TRBV3-1/TRBV3-2
ASSRGTSGRTGELF
>TRBJ1-5|TRBV7-9
ASTLDRGGNQPQH
>TRBJ1-1|TRBV7-2
ASSGGNTEAF
>TRBJ2-2|TRBV28
ASSLLGGAKNTGELF
>TRBJ1-1|TRBV12-2
ASRPHRVGAEAF
>TRBJ2-7|TRBV25-1
ASSDPAGGSYEQY
>TRBJ2-7|TRBV7-8
ASSPDRVGEQY
>TRBJ1-1|TRBV19
ASRPGERNTEAF
>TRBJ1-1|TRBV28
ASTYRGTEAF
>TRBJ2-5|TRBV4-1
ASSQDLVASGTRETQY
>TRBJ1-6|TRBV3-1/TRBV3-2
ASTIGQGNSPLH
>TRBJ1-4|TRBV7-8
ASSFGQSTNEKLF
>TRBJ1-2|TRBV7-2
ASSPPGTSSVYT
>TRBJ1-4|TRBV28
ASSPGEKLF
>TRBJ1-1|TRBV4-3
ASSRTTGGYTEAF
>TRBJ2-7|TRBV6-5
ASRAPRQSSYEQY
>TRBJ2-7|TRBV5-5
ASSLGLAEVYEQY
>TRBJ2-1|TRBV6-2/TRBV6-3
ASSLTGGPYNEQF
>TRBJ2-7|TRBV7-8
ASSLARGAEQY
>TRBJ2-7|TRBV9
ASSPGGGRASYEQY
>TRBJ1-4|TRBV6-5
ASRAGMGGVEKLF
>TRBJ1-5|TRBV3-1/TRBV3-2
ASSPPGGSNQPQH
>TRBJ1-2|TRBV7-9
ASSQTRGDYGYT
>TRBJ1-2|TRBV6-5
ASSYASRDTYGYT
>TRBJ1-2|TRBV29-1
SVERGQGISGYT
>TRBJ2-7|TRBV5-3
ARSSDRAGSYEQY
>TRBJ1-2|TRBV27
ASSFSSFNYGYT
>TRBJ1-6|TRBV19
ASSIGGNSPLH
>TRBJ1-2|TRBV28
ASTSPDGGNGYT
>TRBJ2-5|TRBV10-3
AISESIGTGGRETQY
>TRBJ2-7|TRBV3-1/TRBV3-2
ASSQAQGDRGYEQY
>TRBJ2-5|TRBV10-2
ASSEQGQGVSRKTQY
>TRBJ1-6|TRBV7-2
ASSYRTGGDSPLH
>TRBJ1-4|TRBV2
ASNLGTAGGEKLF
>TRBJ1-4|TRBV5-5
ASSLTGSDEKLF
>TRBJ1-3|TRBV3-1/TRBV3-2
ASSSASTGAGNTIY
>TRBJ2-7|TRBV12-3/TRBV12-4
ASNKGVYEQY
>TRBJ2-1|TRBV29-1
SVVFRTGKYARVINNEQF
>TRBJ1-2|TRBV4-3
ASSQDSPAPGYGYT
>TRBJ1-5|TRBV29-1
SVAGTDPNQPQH
>TRBJ2-7|TRBV29-1
SVVPRVNTGREQY
>TRBJ1-1|TRBV5-5
ASSLAAGGSGTEAF